A selection of T cell receptor beta chains follows, all from one sample in a study of blood T cell repertoires in COVID-19. Generated by immunoSEQ multiplex PCR, the TCRdb table keeps only in-frame clones and is missing some. The table includes 100,000 or so clones, 81% detected once. Specimen: peripheral blood. The receptors come from a woman aged 70 to 79 with acute or convalescent COVID-19. Both conserved end residues are part of each CDR3. D genes are given only for firm matches. Clone size appears in some rows only: once, few, many, or a class for an expanded clone.

CDR3 protein,CDR3 DNA,J gene,V gene,clone size,D gene
CASSLGGLGTQYF,TGTGCCAGCAGCTTAGGGGGGCTGGGGACCCAGTACTTC,TRBJ2-5,TRBV7-2,few,NA
CASSWGQGADEQFF,TGTGCCAGCAGCTGGGGACAGGGGGCTGATGAGCAGTTCTTC,TRBJ2-1,TRBV7-9,NA,TRBD1
CASSQVMARGETQYF,TGCGCCAGCAGCCAAGTAATGGCTAGGGGGGAGACCCAGTACTTC,TRBJ2-5,TRBV4-3,NA,NA
CASSLKAGTGGYTF,TGTGCCAGCAGCTTGAAAGCAGGGACAGGTGGCTACACCTTC,TRBJ1-2,TRBV5-4,NA,TRBD1
CATGGSSYEQYF,TGTGCCACCGGGGGGAGCTCCTACGAGCAGTACTTC,TRBJ2-7,TRBV27,NA,TRBD2
CSASRSRGNGYTF,TGCAGTGCTAGTCGCTCTCGGGGGAATGGCTACACCTTC,TRBJ1-2,TRBV20-1,NA,NA
CASSGLSSYEQYF,TGTGCCAGCAGCGGGCTCAGCTCCTACGAGCAGTACTTC,TRBJ2-7,TRBV9,NA,NA
CAISEEGQVFAEAFF,TGTGCCATCAGTGAGGAGGGACAGGTATTCGCTGAAGCTTTCTTT,TRBJ1-1,TRBV10-3,NA,TRBD1
CASGQTNEKLFF,TGTGCCAGCGGGCAAACTAATGAAAAACTGTTTTTT,TRBJ1-4,TRBV28,NA,NA
CASSLLDNGYTF,TGTGCCAGCAGCCTACTAGACAATGGCTACACCTTC,TRBJ1-2,TRBV3-1/TRBV3-2,NA,NA
CATSRADSNYGYTF,TGTGCCACCAGCAGAGCGGACAGTAACTATGGCTACACCTTC,TRBJ1-2,TRBV15,NA,NA
CASSELQGRDTQYF,TGTGCCAGCAGTGAATTACAGGGCAGAGATACGCAGTATTTT,TRBJ2-3,TRBV6-1,NA,NA
CASSENIYSNQPQHF,TGTGCCAGCAGTGAGAACATTTATAGCAATCAGCCCCAGCATTTT,TRBJ1-5,TRBV2,NA,NA
CASSSGLAGSTGTDTQYF,TGTGCCAGCAGCTCGGGACTAGCGGGGTCTACTGGCACAGATACGCAGTATTTT,TRBJ2-3,TRBV5-5,NA,TRBD2
CASSTREPGNTIYF,TGTGCCAGTAGTACCCGGGAACCTGGAAACACCATATATTTT,TRBJ1-3,TRBV19,NA,NA
CASSQGSGGTAQHF,TGTGCCAGCAGCCAAGGGTCAGGGGGGACGGCCCAGCATTTT,TRBJ1-5,TRBV7-6,many,TRBD1
CASSPWTGGYEQYF,TGTGCCAGCAGCCCATGGACAGGGGGCTACGAGCAGTACTTC,TRBJ2-7,TRBV9,NA,TRBD1
CASSQEGLAGEAGELFF,TGCGCCAGCAGCCAAGAGGGACTAGCGGGGGAGGCCGGGGAGCTGTTTTTT,TRBJ2-2,TRBV4-3,NA,TRBD2
CAISESILAGLGETQYF,TGTGCCATCAGTGAGTCTATACTAGCGGGGCTGGGGGAGACCCAGTACTTC,TRBJ2-5,TRBV10-3,few,TRBD2
CASSLVSLGGEQYF,TGTGCCAGCAGCTTGGTTTCTCTAGGGGGTGAGCAGTACTTC,TRBJ2-7,TRBV5-6,NA,NA
CASSLSPRSSGNTIYF,TGTGCCAGCAGCTTATCCCCCCGGAGCTCTGGAAACACCATATATTTT,TRBJ1-3,TRBV7-6,NA,NA
CASSSGTSGPSYEQYF,TGTGCCAGCAGCTCTGGGACTAGCGGGCCTTCCTACGAGCAGTACTTC,TRBJ2-7,TRBV5-4,NA,TRBD2
CASGTGTALSVIPQHF,TGTGCCAGCGGCACAGGGACCGCTCTCTCGGTCATACCCCAGCATTTT,TRBJ1-5,TRBV2,NA,NA
CASSLGYNTGELFF,TGTGCCAGCAGCTTAGGCTACAACACCGGGGAGCTGTTTTTT,TRBJ2-2,TRBV7-2,NA,NA
CASSDLLRTSGSRWDEQFF,TGTGCCAGCAGTGACCTTCTTCGGACTAGCGGGAGTCGTTGGGATGAGCAGTTCTTC,TRBJ2-1,TRBV6-1,NA,TRBD2
CASRRGTGPGNTIYF,TGTGCCAGCAGACGCGGGACAGGGCCCGGAAACACCATATATTTT,TRBJ1-3,TRBV2,NA,TRBD1
CASSSTSGGRTDTQYF,TGTGCCAGCAGCTCAACTAGCGGGGGGCGCACAGATACGCAGTATTTT,TRBJ2-3,TRBV7-9,NA,TRBD2
CASSQDRGHGYTF,TGTGCCAGCAGCCAGGACAGGGGGCATGGCTACACCTTC,TRBJ1-2,TRBV6-5,NA,TRBD1
CASSFSNRLNTEAFF,TGTGCCAGCAGCTTTTCTAACAGGCTCAACACTGAAGCTTTCTTT,TRBJ1-1,TRBV7-2,NA,NA
CASSSGAAFYGYTF,TGTGCCAGCAGCTCTGGGGCAGCCTTCTATGGCTACACCTTC,TRBJ1-2,TRBV9,NA,NA
CASSYQRTEAYEQYF,TGTGCCAGCAGTTACCAAAGGACGGAGGCCTACGAGCAGTACTTC,TRBJ2-7,TRBV6-5,NA,NA
CSVADIGNTIYF,TGCAGCGTTGCAGACATTGGAAACACCATATATTTT,TRBJ1-3,TRBV29-1,NA,NA
CASSLGLGGRAEAFF,TGTGCCAGCAGCTTAGGTCTAGGGGGCCGGGCTGAAGCTTTCTTT,TRBJ1-1,TRBV7-6,NA,TRBD1
CASSERGGANYGYTF,TGCGCCAGCAGCGAAAGGGGAGGGGCGAACTATGGCTACACCTTC,TRBJ1-2,TRBV4-3,NA,NA
CASRRPGTHYNEQFF,TGTGCCAGCAGACGACCCGGGACACACTACAATGAGCAGTTCTTC,TRBJ2-1,TRBV11-2,NA,NA
CASSIPGQGAHEQYF,TGTGCCAGTAGTATACCGGGACAGGGCGCCCACGAGCAGTACTTC,TRBJ2-7,TRBV19,NA,TRBD1
CASSITGGPHQPQHF,TGTGCCAGTAGTATAACAGGGGGCCCTCATCAGCCCCAGCATTTT,TRBJ1-5,TRBV19,NA,TRBD1
CAWTELANYGYTF,TGTGCCTGGACCGAACTCGCTAACTATGGCTACACCTTC,TRBJ1-2,TRBV30,NA,NA
CASSTTSGWYEQYF,TGTGCCAGCAGCACTACTAGCGGGTGGTACGAGCAGTACTTC,TRBJ2-7,TRBV7-2,NA,TRBD2
CVRSLQRSNTEAFF,TGTGTCAGAAGCCTCCAGAGGTCGAACACTGAAGCTTTCTTT,TRBJ1-1,TRBV7-5,NA,NA
CASSSEGTSDPKANTGELFF,TGTGCCAGCAGCTCGGAAGGGACTAGCGACCCAAAAGCGAACACCGGGGAGCTGTTTTTT,TRBJ2-2,TRBV5-5,NA,TRBD2
CASSGRNPYEQYF,TGTGCCAGCAGCGGCAGGAATCCCTACGAGCAGTACTTC,TRBJ2-7,TRBV5-6,NA,NA
CASSPQGNEKLFF,TGTGCCAGCAGCCCACAGGGGAATGAAAAACTGTTTTTT,TRBJ1-4,TRBV5-4,NA,TRBD1
CASSFTGTGIGYTF,TGTGCCAGCAGCTTTACTGGGACAGGGATTGGCTACACCTTC,TRBJ1-2,TRBV7-9,NA,TRBD1
CASSLVGQGAHEQFF,TGTGCCAGCAGCCTGGTAGGGCAGGGGGCCCATGAGCAGTTCTTC,TRBJ2-1,TRBV3-1/TRBV3-2,NA,TRBD1